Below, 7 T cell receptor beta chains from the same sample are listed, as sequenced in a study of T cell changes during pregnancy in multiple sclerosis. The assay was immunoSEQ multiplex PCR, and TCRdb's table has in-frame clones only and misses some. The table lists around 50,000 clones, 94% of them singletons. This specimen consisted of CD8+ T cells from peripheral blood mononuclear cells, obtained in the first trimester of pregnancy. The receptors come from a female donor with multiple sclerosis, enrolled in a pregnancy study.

DNA for the CDR3: TGTGCCAGCAGCTTAGCTCAGGGGACCCGGACTGAAGCTTTCTTT. Its protein is CASSLAQGTRTEAFF. The chain is built from TRBV7-9 and TRBJ1-1, with a possible D match to TRBD1 (6 bases). The CDR3 runs 15 residues. Germline values: CDR1 SEHNR, CDR2 FQNEAQ (reference sequence). Between the trimmed V and J ends, which lost 0 bases and 5 bases, there was a span of 13 bases.

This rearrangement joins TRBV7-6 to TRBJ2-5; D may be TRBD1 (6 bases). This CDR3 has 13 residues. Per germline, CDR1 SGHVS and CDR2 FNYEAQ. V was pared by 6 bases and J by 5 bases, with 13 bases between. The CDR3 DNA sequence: TGTGCCAGCAGGCAGGGGTTCGGGGAGACCCAGTACTTC. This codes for CASRQGFGETQYF.

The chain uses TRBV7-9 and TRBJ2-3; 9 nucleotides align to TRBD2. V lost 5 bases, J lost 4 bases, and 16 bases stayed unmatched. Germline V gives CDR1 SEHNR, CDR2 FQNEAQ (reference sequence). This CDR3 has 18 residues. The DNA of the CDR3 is TGTGCCAGCAGCACACCCCCTTTGGTAGCGGGAGTTCCAGATACGCAGTATTTT. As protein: CASSTPPLVAGVPDTQYF.

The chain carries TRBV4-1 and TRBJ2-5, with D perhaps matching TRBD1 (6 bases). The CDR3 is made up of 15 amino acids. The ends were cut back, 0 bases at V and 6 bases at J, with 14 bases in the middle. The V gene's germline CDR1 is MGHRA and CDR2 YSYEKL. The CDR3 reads CASSQDIGQSKTQYF. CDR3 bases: TGCGCCAGCAGCCAAGATATAGGACAGAGCAAGACCCAGTACTTC.

Here the CDR3 reads CASSLRLAGVQETQYF. The CDR3 nucleotides are TGTGCCAGCAGCTTAAGACTAGCGGGGGTACAAGAGACCCAGTACTTC. The chain couples TRBV5-5 to TRBJ2-5; TRBD2 agrees at 12 bases. Germline loops: CDR1 SGHKS, CDR2 YYEKEE (reference sequence). With V trimmed by 2 bases and J by 2 bases, 4 bases remained unmatched. CDR3 length equals 16 residues.

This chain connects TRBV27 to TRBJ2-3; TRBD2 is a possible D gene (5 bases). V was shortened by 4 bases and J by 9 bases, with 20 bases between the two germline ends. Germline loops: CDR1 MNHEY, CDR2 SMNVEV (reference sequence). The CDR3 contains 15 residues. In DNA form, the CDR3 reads TGTGCCAGCAGTTCGTGGGTGGACCCCGGGGAAACGCAGTATTTT. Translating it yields CASSSWVDPGETQYF.

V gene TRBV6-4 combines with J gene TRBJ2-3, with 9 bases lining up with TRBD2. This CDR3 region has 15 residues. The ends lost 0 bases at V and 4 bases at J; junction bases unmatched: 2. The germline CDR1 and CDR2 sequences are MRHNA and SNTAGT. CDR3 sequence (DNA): TGTGCCAGCAGTGACTCTAGCGGGGGCGCAGATACGCAGTATTTT. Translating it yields CASSDSSGGADTQYF.